Following are 27 T cell receptor beta chains from one sample sequenced in a study of blood T cell repertoires in COVID-19. The data were produced by immunoSEQ multiplex PCR, yet TCRdb's version contains in-frame clones alone and is incomplete. The data show 200,000 to 250,000 clones, roughly 80% seen once. Sequencing was performed on PBMCs or T cells enriched from blood (not recorded which). The receptors originated from a man in his sixties who had recovered from COVID-19.

The count of this clone is one. The chain's CDR3 is CASSLGQSSFPQETQYF. In DNA, the CDR3 is TGCGCCAGCAGCTTAGGACAGTCGAGTTTTCCCCAAGAGACCCAGTACTTC. The chain joins TRBV5-1 to TRBJ2-5, with TRBD1 as a possible D gene (6 bases). The length of the CDR3 is 17 residues. Germline V lookup: CDR1 SGHRS, CDR2 YFSETQ. V dropped 2 bases and J dropped 1 base, with 18 bases sitting between them.

The V call is TRBV11-2, the J call TRBJ1-6, with D maybe TRBD1 (5 bases). Trimming took off 0 bases at V and 9 bases at J, with 15 bases between the two ends. The germline V gene encodes CDR1 SGHAT and CDR2 FQNNGV. The CDR3 has 16 residues. CDR3 sequence reads: CASSLDWGPVGSPLHF. In nucleotides, the CDR3 is TGTGCCAGCAGCTTAGACTGGGGCCCCGTAGGTTCACCCCTCCACTTT.

This chain uses TRBV5-1 with TRBJ1-6, with 10 bases matching TRBD1. CDR3 length: 20 residues. Germline CDR1 and CDR2: SGHRS and YFSETQ. V lost 4 bases and J lost 6; bases outside the gene matches: 19. The CDR3 sequence is CASSPSLFFDRGQGNSPLHF. The CDR3 DNA is TGCGCCAGCAGCCCGTCGCTCTTCTTCGACAGGGGGCAAGGTAATTCACCCCTCCACTTT.

The rearrangement uses TRBV10-2 and TRBJ1-5, with a tentative D call TRBD1 (5 bases). The CDR3 runs 14 residues. Germline V gene data show CDR1 as WSHSY and CDR2 as SAAADI. The germline V and J ends were trimmed by 2 bases and 7 bases, with 12 bases remaining between them. The CDR3 spells CASSEGGVGQPQHF. The CDR3 DNA is TGCGCCAGCAGTGAGGGAGGGGTTGGGCAGCCCCAGCATTTT.

Concerning this clone itself: The sample has other DNA sequences that encode this CDR3 too. The CDR3 nucleotides are TGTGCCAGCAGGATACAGGAGAACACCGGGGAGCTGTTTTTT. As protein: CASRIQENTGELFF. The chain links TRBV6-5 to TRBJ2-2, with D possibly being TRBD1 (5 bases). This CDR3 is built from 14 residues. Trimming pared 6 bases from V and 1 base from J, leaving 9 bases between. From germline, CDR1 is MNHEY and CDR2 SVGAGI.

The gene calls are TRBV7-2 and TRBJ2-7; TRBD2 matches 10 bases. Germline CDR1 is SGHTA and CDR2 is FQGNSA. Trimming at V came to 5 bases and at J to 3 bases, leaving 4 bases not matched to a gene. CDR3 length: 14 residues. CDR3 amino acids: CASSQAGGGYEQYF. The DNA for the CDR3 is TGTGCCAGCAGCCAAGCGGGGGGGGGCTACGAGCAGTACTTC.

This chain links TRBV7-2 with TRBJ1-5; D is ambiguous. The CDR3 is 15 residues long. Per the germline V gene, CDR1 is SGHTA and CDR2 is FQGNSA. The V end lost 5 bases, the J end lost 5 bases, and 16 bases lay between the germline ends. The CDR3 sequence is CASSPHVGDYQPQHF. CDR3 bases: TGTGCCAGCAGCCCACATGTGGGAGACTATCAGCCCCAGCATTTT. Drawing the rest from reference TRBV7-2 and TRBJ1-5, the complete variable domain is GAGVSQSPSNKVTEKGKDVELRCDPISGHTALYWYRQSLGQGLEFLIYFQGNSAPDKSGLPSDRFSAERTGGSVSTLTIQRTQQEDSAVYLCASSPHVGDYQPQHFGDGTRLSIL.

V gene TRBV18 combines with J gene TRBJ1-5; D remains ambiguous. The ends were cut back, 5 bases at V and 1 base at J, with 18 bases in the middle. This CDR3 region has 17 residues. CDR1 is KGHSH, CDR2 LQKENI, per germline. In DNA, the CDR3 is TGTGCCAGCTCATCTACCCCGATGTTTCGCAGCAATCAGCCCCAGCATTTT. It yields the protein CASSSTPMFRSNQPQHF.

J is TRBJ2-3 and V is TRBV6-4; 11 nucleotides line up with TRBD2. The V and J ends lost 5 bases and 5 bases, in that order; junction bases with no gene match: 3. Germline loops: CDR1 MRHNA, CDR2 SNTAGT. This CDR3 region has 14 residues. The CDR3 nucleotides read TGTGCCAGCAGTAGCCTAGCGGGGGGAGATACGCAGTATTTT. Translating gives CASSSLAGGDTQYF.

The genes are TRBV7-6 and TRBJ2-7; D unclear. The CDR3 totals 14 residues. CDR1 is SGHVS and CDR2 is FNYEAQ in the germline V gene. Between the trimmed V and J ends, which lost 5 bases and 1 base, there was a span of 12 bases. CDR3 loop: CASSPTASSYEQYF. CDR3 nucleotides: TGTGCCAGCAGCCCCACCGCGTCTTCCTACGAGCAGTACTTC.

This clone was counted between two and nine times. This rearrangement joins TRBV7-3 to TRBJ2-1; D is unclear. This CDR3 spans 14 amino acids. Germline-derived CDR1 and CDR2 are SGHTA and FQGTGA. The V gene lost 1 base and the J gene lost 7 bases, with 11 bases spanning the gap. The CDR3 protein is CASSLRSDGNEQFF. The CDR3 bases are TGTGCCAGCAGCTTAAGGTCAGACGGGAATGAGCAGTTCTTC.

This chain links TRBV7-8 with TRBJ1-2; TRBD1 is a possible D gene (6 bases). The CDR3 contains 18 residues. From germline, CDR1 is SGHVS and CDR2 FQNEAQ. Trimming stripped 5 bases from V and 7 bases from J, with 29 bases between. The CDR3 bases are TGTGCCAGCAGCCTTTCAAGCTTAAATGGCAGGGGAAGGGCTGGCTACACCTTC. This encodes CASSLSSLNGRGRAGYTF.

This sequence joins TRBV7-8 and TRBJ2-7, with TRBD1 matching 11 bases. The V gene end was trimmed by 6 bases and the J gene end by 2 bases; junction bases not matched to a gene: 6. The CDR3 runs to 15 residues. Germline CDR1 and CDR2: SGHVS and FQNEAQ. Here the CDR3 reads CASRLGQGGAYEQYF. The CDR3 DNA reads TGTGCCAGCAGGCTGGGACAGGGGGGGGCCTACGAGCAGTACTTC.

The chain uses TRBV21-1 and TRBJ1-2; the table calls TRBD1, which could not be checked here. TRBV21-1 corresponds to a pseudogene. The CDR3 loop spans 21 amino acids. CDR3 sequence (DNA): TGTGCCAGCACCCAAAGGGGGCTTCGGACCTTTGGGACAGATCCTAACTATGGCTACACCTTC. Encoded protein: CASTQRGLRTFGTDPNYGYTF.

The chain joins TRBV3-1 (or the pseudogene TRBV3-2) to TRBJ1-3; perhaps TRBD1 as D (5 bases). CDR3 size: 16 residues. Germline assignment: CDR1 LGHDT and CDR2 YNNKEL (reference sequence). Trimming removed 3 bases at V and 0 bases at J, with 12 bases between. CDR3 loop: CASSHLQDLSGNTIYF. CDR3 sequence (DNA): TGTGCCAGCAGCCATCTACAGGACCTCTCTGGAAACACCATATATTTT.

V and J are TRBV7-2 and TRBJ1-2; 8 bases are shared with TRBD1. V was clipped by 7 bases and J by 6 bases; unmatched bases: 7. Germline CDR1 and CDR2: SGHTA and FQGNSA. The CDR3 spans 13 residues. CDR3 in DNA: TGTGCCAGCACCAGGGACAGGCGGGATGGCTACACCTTC. This encodes CASTRDRRDGYTF.

The chain combines TRBV3-1 (or the pseudogene TRBV3-2) with TRBJ2-7; TRBD1 might be the D (5 bases). Germline-derived CDR1 and CDR2 are LGHDT and YNNKEL (reference sequence). Trimming stripped 4 bases from V and 2 bases from J, with 12 bases between. The CDR3 contains 14 residues. CDR3 loop: CASSPWGKTYEQYF. CDR3 coding DNA: TGTGCCAGCAGCCCGTGGGGCAAAACCTACGAGCAGTACTTC.

This clone was detected only a few times. The rearrangement joins TRBV2 to TRBJ1-2, with 8 bases lining up with TRBD1. The J segment lost 6 bases and the V segment lost 6 bases, leaving 6 bases of the junction unmatched. The CDR3 is 13 residues long. The germline V gene encodes CDR1 SNHLY and CDR2 FYNNEI. DNA for the CDR3: TGTGCCAGCAGGGCGGACAGGGTAGATGGCTACACCTTC. This translates into CASRADRVDGYTF.

The gene calls are TRBV6-1 and TRBJ1-2, with 8 positions matching TRBD1. This CDR3 spans 13 amino acids. Losses at the gene ends were 2 bases for V and 4 bases for J; bases not matched to a gene: 0. CDR1 and CDR2 from the germline V gene are MNHNS and SASEGT. The CDR3 here is CASSETGGYGYTF. For the CDR3, the DNA is TGTGCCAGCAGTGAAACAGGGGGCTATGGCTACACCTTC.

V is TRBV11-3 and J is TRBJ1-1; D unresolved. This CDR3 is built from 13 residues. From germline, CDR1 is SGHNT and CDR2 YENEEA. Trimming cost V 1 base and J 1 base, with 4 bases left between them. The CDR3 region is CASSLVWNTEAFF. In DNA form, the CDR3 reads TGTGCCAGCAGCTTAGTCTGGAACACTGAAGCTTTCTTT.

V and J are TRBV6-5 and TRBJ2-7; no firm D call. V lost 4 bases and J lost 2, with 12 bases in between. Per the germline V gene, CDR1 is MNHEY and CDR2 is SVGAGI. CDR3 length equals 14 residues. As DNA, the CDR3 is TGTGCCAGCAGTTTACGACCTGGGCCCTACGAGCAGTACTTC. Amino acid sequence: CASSLRPGPYEQYF.

The V call is TRBV4-3, the J call TRBJ1-5; D call uncertain. The germline V and J ends were trimmed by 0 bases and 9 bases, with 12 bases remaining between them. Germline V CDR1 and CDR2: LGHNA, YSLEER. The CDR3 is made up of 14 amino acids. The CDR3 loop reads CASSQDYSLPPQHF. CDR3 sequence (DNA): TGCGCCAGCAGCCAAGATTATTCACTGCCGCCCCAGCATTTT.

The gene calls are TRBV25-1 and TRBJ1-2; D perhaps matches TRBD1 (5 bases). CDR3 length: 11 residues. V lost 3 bases, J lost 8 bases, and 7 bases lay in between. The germline CDR1 and CDR2 sequences are MGHDK and SYGVNS. The CDR3, as DNA: TGTGCCAGCAGTGATCGGGGGGGCTACACCTTC. It codes for CASSDRGGYTF.

The chain combines TRBV9 with TRBJ2-5, with D possibly being TRBD2 (5 bases). With 2 bases removed from V and 7 bases from J, the gap between germline ends came to 15 bases. CDR1 is SGDLS and CDR2 is YYNGEE in the germline V gene. This CDR3 contains 14 residues. CDR3 sequence reads: CASSVHEREGTQYF. CDR3 coding DNA: TGTGCCAGCAGCGTCCACGAGAGGGAAGGGACCCAGTACTTC.

The chain uses TRBV11-3 and TRBJ2-5; TRBD1 is a possible D gene (6 bases). The CDR3 loop spans 14 amino acids. V lost 4 bases to trimming and J lost 1 base, with 10 bases between them. Germline values: CDR1 SGHNT, CDR2 YENEEA. The CDR3 here is CASSYGQPQETQYF. The DNA for the CDR3 is TGTGCCAGCAGCTACGGACAGCCCCAAGAGACCCAGTACTTC.

The sample holds a few counts of this clone. The chain employs TRBV18 and TRBJ1-2; TRBD1 might be the D (6 bases). Germline loops: CDR1 KGHSH, CDR2 LQKENI. The CDR3 has 14 amino acids. V gave up 2 bases and J gave up 2 bases, with 9 bases separating them. The CDR3 sequence: CASSPTGTNYGYTF. The DNA of the CDR3 is TGTGCCAGCTCACCAACGGGGACAAACTATGGCTACACCTTC.

The chain employs TRBV24-1 and TRBJ2-2, with D maybe TRBD1 (5 bases). Germline V gives CDR1 KGHDR, CDR2 SFDVKD. The CDR3 covers 15 residues. The V gene lost 5 bases and the J gene lost 1 base, with 10 bases spanning the gap. CDR3 sequence: CATSVGAVNTGELFF. The CDR3 region has the DNA TGTGCCACCAGTGTAGGGGCGGTGAACACCGGGGAGCTGTTTTTT.